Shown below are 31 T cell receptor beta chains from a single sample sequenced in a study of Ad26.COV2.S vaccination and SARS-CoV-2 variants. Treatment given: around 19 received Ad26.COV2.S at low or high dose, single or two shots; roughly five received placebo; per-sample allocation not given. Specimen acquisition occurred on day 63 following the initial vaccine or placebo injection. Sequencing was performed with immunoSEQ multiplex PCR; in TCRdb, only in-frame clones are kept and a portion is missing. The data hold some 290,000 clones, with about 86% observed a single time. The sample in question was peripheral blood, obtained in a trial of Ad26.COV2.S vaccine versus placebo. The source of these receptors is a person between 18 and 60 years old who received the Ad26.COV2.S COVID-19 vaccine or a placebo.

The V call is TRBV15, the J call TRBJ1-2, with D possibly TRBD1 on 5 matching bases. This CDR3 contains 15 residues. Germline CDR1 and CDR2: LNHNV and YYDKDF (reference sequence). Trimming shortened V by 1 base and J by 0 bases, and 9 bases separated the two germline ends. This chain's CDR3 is CATSRGRDPNYGYTF. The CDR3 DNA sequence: TGTGCCACCAGCAGAGGACGGGACCCTAACTATGGCTACACCTTC.

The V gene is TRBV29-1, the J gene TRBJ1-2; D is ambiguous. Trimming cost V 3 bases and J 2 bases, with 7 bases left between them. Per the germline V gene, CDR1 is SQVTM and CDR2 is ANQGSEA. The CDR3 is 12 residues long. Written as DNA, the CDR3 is TGCAGCGTTGATGGCCAGAACTATGGCTACACCTTC. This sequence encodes CSVDGQNYGYTF.

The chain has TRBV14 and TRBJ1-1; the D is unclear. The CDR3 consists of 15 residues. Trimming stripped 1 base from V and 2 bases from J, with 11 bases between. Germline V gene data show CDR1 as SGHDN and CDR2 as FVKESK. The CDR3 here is CASSQVRAFNTEAFF. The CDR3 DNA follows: TGTGCCAGCAGCCAAGTGCGAGCATTTAACACTGAAGCTTTCTTT.

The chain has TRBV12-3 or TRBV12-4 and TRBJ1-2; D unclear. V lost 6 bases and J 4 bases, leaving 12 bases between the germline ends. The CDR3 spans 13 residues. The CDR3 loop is CASRLTSVYGYTF. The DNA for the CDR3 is TGTGCCAGCAGGTTGACGTCAGTCTATGGCTACACCTTC.

For the CDR3, the DNA is TGTGCCAGCAGCTTTGTAGGAGGAGACCAAGAGACCCAGTACTTC. It translates to CASSFVGGDQETQYF. The chain couples TRBV7-7 to TRBJ2-5, with D possibly matching TRBD2 (5 bases). The germline gives CDR1 SSHAT, CDR2 FNYEAQ (reference sequence). V was cut by 3 bases and J by 0 bases, with 11 bases left in between. This CDR3 is 15 amino acids long.

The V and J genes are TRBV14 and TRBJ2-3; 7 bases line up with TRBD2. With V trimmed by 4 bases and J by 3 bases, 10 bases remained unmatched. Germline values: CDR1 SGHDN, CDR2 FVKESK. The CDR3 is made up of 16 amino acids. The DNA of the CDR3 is TGTGCCAGCAGCCCCGGGACGGGGGGAGGGACAGATACGCAGTATTTT. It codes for CASSPGTGGGTDTQYF.

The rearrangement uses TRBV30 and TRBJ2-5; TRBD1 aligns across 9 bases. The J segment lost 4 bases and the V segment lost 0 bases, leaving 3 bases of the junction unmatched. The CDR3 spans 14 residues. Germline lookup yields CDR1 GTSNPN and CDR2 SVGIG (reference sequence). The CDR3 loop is CAWSVQGAVETQYF. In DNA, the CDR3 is TGTGCCTGGAGTGTACAGGGGGCAGTAGAGACCCAGTACTTC.

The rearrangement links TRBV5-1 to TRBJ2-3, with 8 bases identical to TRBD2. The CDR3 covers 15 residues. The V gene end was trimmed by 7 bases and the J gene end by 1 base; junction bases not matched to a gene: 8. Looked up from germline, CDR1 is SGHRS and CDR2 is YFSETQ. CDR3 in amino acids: CASVPLGGGTDTQYF. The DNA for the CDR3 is TGCGCCAGCGTTCCGCTCGGGGGGGGCACAGATACGCAGTATTTT.

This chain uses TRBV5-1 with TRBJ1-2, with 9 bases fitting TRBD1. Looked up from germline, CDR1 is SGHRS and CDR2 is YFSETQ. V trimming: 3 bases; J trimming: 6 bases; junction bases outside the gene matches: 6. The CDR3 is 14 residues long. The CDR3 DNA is TGCGCCAGCAGCTCACGACAGGGGGGAGATGGCTACACCTTC. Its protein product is CASSSRQGGDGYTF.

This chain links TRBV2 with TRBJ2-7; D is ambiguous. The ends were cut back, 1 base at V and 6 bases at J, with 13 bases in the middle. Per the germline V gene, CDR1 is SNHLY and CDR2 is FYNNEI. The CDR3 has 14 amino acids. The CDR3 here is CASSEGKGIGEQYF. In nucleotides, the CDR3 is TGTGCCAGCAGTGAAGGAAAGGGTATAGGCGAGCAGTACTTC.

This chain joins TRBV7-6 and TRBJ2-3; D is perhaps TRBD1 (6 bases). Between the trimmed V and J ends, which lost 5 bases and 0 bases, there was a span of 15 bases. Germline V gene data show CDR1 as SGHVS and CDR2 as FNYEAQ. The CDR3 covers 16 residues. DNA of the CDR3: TGTGCCAGCAGCAGGGTAACAGGGTTTAGCACAGATACGCAGTATTTT. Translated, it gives CASSRVTGFSTDTQYF.

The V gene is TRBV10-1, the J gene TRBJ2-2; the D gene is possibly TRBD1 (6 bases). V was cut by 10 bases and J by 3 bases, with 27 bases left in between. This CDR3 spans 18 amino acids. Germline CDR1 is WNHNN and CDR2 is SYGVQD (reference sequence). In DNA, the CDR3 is TGCGCCATCCCCCCCTTGGAGTACCTGGGGGCTGACACCGGGGAGCTGTTTTTT. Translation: CAIPPLEYLGADTGELFF.

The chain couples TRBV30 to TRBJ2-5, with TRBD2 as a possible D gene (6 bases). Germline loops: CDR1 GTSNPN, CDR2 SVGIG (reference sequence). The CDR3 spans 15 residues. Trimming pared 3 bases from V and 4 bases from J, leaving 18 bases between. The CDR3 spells CAWRTSLKRGETQYF. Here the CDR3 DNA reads TGTGCCTGGAGAACTAGCTTAAAAAGGGGAGAGACCCAGTACTTC.

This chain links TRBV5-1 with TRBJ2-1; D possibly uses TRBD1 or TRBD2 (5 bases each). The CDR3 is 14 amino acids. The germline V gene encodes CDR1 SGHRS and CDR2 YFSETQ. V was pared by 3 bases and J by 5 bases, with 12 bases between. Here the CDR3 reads CASSSTGTHNEQFF. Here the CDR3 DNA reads TGCGCCAGCAGCTCGACCGGGACCCACAATGAGCAGTTCTTC.

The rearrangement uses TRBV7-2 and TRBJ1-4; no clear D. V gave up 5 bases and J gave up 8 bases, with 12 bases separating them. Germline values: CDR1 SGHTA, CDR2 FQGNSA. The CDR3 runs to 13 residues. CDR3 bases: TGTGCCAGCAGCCCGACAATCGGGGAAAAACTGTTTTTT. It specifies CASSPTIGEKLFF.

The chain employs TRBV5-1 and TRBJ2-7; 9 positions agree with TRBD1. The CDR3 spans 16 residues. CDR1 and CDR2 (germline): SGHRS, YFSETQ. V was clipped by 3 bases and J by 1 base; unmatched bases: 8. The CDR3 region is CASSSQGALPSYEQYF. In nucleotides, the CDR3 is TGCGCCAGCAGCTCACAGGGGGCCCTCCCATCCTACGAGCAGTACTTC.

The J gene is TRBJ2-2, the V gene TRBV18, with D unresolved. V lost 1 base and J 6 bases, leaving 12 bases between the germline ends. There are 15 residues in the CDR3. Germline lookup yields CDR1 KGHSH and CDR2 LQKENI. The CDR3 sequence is CASSPLRDIPGELFF. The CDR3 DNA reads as TGTGCCAGCTCACCACTAAGGGATATCCCCGGGGAGCTGTTTTTT.

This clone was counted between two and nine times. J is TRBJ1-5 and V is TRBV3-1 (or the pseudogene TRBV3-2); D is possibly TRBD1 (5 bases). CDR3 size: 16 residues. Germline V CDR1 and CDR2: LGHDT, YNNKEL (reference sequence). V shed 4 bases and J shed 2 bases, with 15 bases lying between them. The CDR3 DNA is TGTGCCAGCAGCCCTGGGGGAGTTAACGGCAATCAGCCCCAGCATTTT. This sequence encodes CASSPGGVNGNQPQHF.

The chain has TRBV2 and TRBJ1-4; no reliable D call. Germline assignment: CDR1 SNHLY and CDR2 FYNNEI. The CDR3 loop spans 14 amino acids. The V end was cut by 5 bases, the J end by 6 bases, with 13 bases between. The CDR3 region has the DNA TGTGCCAGCAGTTTTAATGGCGGGGATGAAAAACTGTTTTTT. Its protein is CASSFNGGDEKLFF.

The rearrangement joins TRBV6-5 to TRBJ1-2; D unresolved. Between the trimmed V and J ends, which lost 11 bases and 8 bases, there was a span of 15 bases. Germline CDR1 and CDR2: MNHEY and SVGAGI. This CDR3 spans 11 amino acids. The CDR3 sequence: CAVGFVVGYTF. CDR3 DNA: TGTGCCGTGGGTTTTGTGGTAGGCTACACCTTC.

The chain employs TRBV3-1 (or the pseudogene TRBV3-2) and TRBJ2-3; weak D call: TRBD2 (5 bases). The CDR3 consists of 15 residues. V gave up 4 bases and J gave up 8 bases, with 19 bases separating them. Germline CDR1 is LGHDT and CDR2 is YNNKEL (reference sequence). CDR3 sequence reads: CASSLTAGGGGTQYF. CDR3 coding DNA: TGTGCCAGCAGCCTCACCGCCGGAGGAGGAGGTACGCAGTATTTT.

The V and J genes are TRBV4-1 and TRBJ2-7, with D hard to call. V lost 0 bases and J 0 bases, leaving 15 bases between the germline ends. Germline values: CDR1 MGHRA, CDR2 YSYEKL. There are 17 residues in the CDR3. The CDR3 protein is CASSQDPGTSYSYEQYF. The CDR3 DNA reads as TGCGCCAGCAGCCAAGACCCGGGCACCTCCTACTCCTACGAGCAGTACTTC.

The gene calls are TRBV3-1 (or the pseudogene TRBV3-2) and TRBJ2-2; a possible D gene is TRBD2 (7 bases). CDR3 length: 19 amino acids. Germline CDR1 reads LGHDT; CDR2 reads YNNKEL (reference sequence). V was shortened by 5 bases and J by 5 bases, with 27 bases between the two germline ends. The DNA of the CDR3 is TGTGCCAGCAGCGCACCCCTGTGGGGGGGCAGTTGTATAACCGGGGAGCTGTTTTTT. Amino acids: CASSAPLWGGSCITGELFF.

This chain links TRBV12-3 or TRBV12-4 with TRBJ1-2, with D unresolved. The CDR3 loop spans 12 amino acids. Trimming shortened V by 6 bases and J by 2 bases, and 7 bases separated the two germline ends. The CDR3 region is CASSHENYGYTF. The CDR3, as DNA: TGTGCCAGCAGCCACGAAAACTATGGCTACACCTTC.

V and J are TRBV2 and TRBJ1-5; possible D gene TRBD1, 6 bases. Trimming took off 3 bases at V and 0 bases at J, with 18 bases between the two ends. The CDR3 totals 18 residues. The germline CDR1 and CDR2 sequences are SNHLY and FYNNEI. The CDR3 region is CASSEGQGREYSNQPQHF. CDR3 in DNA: TGTGCCAGCAGTGAGGGGCAGGGGCGTGAGTATAGCAATCAGCCCCAGCATTTT.

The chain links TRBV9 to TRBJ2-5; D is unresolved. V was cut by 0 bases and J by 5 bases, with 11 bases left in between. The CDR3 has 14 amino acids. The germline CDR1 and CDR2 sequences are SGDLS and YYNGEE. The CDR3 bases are TGTGCCAGCAGCGTAGGAAATAGGGTGGAGACCCAGTACTTC. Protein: CASSVGNRVETQYF.

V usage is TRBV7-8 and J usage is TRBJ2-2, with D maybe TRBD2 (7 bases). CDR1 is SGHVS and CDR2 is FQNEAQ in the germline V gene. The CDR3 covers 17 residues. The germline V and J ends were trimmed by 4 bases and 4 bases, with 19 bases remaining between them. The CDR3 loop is CASSSLKTGGFTGELFF. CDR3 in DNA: TGTGCCAGCAGCTCCCTTAAAACGGGGGGCTTCACCGGGGAGCTGTTTTTT.

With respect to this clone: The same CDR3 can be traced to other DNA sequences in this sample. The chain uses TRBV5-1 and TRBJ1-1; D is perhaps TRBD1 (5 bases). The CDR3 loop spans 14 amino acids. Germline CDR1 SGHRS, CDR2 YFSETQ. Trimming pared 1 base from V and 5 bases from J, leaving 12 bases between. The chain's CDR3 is CASSLTGEGTEAFF. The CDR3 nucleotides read TGCGCCAGCAGCTTGACCGGGGAGGGGACTGAAGCTTTCTTT.

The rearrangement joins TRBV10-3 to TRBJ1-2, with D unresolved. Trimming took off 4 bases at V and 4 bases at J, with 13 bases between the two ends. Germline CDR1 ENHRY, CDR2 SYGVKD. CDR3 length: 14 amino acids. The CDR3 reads CAISGGVSGYGYTF. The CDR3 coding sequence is TGTGCCATCAGTGGGGGAGTAAGCGGCTATGGCTACACCTTC.

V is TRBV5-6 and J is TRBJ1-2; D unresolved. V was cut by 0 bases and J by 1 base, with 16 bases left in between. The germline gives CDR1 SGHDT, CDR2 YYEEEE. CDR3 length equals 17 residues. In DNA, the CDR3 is TGTGCCAGCAGCTTGGGTTGGAGGGCCCTAATTAACTATGGCTACACCTTC. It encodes CASSLGWRALINYGYTF.

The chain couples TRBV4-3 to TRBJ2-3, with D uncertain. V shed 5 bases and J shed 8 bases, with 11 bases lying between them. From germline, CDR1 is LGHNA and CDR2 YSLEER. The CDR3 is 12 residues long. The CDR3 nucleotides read TGCGCCAGCAGCGGCGCAACCGGTACGCAGTATTTT. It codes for CASSGATGTQYF.